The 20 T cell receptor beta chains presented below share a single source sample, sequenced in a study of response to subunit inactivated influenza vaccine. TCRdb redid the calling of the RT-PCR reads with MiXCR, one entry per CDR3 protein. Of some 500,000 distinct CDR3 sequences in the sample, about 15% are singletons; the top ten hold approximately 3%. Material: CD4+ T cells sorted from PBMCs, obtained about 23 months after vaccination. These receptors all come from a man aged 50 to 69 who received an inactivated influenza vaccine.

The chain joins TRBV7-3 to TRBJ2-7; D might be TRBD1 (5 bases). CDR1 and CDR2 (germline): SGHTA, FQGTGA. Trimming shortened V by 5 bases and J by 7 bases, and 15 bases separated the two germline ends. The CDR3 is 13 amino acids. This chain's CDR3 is CASSTGHKGEQYF. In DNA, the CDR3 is TGTGCCAGCAGCACCGGACATAAGGGAGAGCAGTACTTC.

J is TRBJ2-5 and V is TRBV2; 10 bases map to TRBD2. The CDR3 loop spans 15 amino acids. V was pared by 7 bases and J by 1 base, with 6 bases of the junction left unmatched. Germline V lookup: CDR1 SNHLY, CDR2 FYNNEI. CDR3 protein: CASIFLAGAQETQYF. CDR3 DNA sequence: TGTGCCAGCATATTTCTAGCGGGGGCCCAAGAGACCCAGTACTTC.

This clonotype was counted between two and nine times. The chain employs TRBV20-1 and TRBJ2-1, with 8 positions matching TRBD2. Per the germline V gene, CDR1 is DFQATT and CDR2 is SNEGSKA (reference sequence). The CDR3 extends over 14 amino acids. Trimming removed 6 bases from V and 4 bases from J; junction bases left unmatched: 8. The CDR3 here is CSARRRGDYNEQFF. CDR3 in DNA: TGCAGTGCCAGGCGGCGGGGGGATTACAATGAGCAGTTCTTC.

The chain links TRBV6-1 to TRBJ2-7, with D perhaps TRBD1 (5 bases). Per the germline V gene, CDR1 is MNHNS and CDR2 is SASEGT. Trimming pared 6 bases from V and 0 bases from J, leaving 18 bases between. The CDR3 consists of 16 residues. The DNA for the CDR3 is TGTGCCAGCAGGGGTTGGGGCACCACTCACTCCTACGAGCAGTACTTC. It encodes CASRGWGTTHSYEQYF.

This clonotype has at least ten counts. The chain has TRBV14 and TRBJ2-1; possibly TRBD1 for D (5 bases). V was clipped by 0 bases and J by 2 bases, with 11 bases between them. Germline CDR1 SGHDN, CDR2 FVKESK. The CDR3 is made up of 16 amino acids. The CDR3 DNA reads TGTGCCAGCAGCCAAGATATGTGGACAACCTACAATGAGCAGTTCTTC. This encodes CASSQDMWTTYNEQFF. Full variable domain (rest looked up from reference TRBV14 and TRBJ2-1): EAGVTQFPSHSVIEKGQTVTLRCDPISGHDNLYWYRRVMGKEIKFLLHFVKESKQDESGMPNNRFLAERTGGTYSTLKVQPAELEDSGVYFCASSQDMWTTYNEQFFGPGTRLTVL.

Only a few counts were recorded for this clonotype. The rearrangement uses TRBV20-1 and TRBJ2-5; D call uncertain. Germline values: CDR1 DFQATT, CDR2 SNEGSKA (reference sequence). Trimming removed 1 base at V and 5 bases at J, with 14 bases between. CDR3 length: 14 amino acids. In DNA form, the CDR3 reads TGCAGTGCTAGAGCTGCCATGAGCCCGGAGACCCAGTACTTC. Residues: CSARAAMSPETQYF.

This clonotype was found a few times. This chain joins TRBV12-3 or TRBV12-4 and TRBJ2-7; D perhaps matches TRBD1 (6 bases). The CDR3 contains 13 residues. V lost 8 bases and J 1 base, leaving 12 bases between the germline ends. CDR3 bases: TGTGCCAGCGGCCTACAGGGTTCCTACGAGCAGTACTTC. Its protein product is CASGLQGSYEQYF.

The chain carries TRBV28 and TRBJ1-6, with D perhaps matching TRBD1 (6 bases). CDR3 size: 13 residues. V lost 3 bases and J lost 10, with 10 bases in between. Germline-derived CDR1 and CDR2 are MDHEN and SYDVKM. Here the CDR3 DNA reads TGTGCCAGCAGTTTCCAGGGGACCTCACCCCTCCACTTT. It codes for CASSFQGTSPLHF.

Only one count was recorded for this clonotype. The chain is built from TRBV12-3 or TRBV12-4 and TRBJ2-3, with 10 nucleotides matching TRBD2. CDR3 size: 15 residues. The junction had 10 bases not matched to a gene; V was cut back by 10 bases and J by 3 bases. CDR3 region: CATAGSSGRTDTQYF. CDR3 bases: TGTGCCACCGCGGGGAGTAGCGGGAGGACAGATACGCAGTATTTT.

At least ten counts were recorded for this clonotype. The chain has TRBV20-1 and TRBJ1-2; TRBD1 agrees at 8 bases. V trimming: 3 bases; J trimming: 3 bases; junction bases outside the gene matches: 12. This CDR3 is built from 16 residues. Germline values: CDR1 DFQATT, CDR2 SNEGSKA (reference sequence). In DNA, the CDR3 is TGCAGTGCTAGTGGGAGGGCAGGGGGCTTGGACTATGGCTACACCTTC. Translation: CSASGRAGGLDYGYTF.

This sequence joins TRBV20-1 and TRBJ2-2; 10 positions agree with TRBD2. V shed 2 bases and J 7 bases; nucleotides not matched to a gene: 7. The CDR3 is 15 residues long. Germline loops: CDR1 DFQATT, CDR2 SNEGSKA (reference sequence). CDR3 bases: TGCAGTGCTAGACCCAGCGGGGGGGCCTTCGGGGAGCTGTTTTTT. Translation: CSARPSGGAFGELFF.

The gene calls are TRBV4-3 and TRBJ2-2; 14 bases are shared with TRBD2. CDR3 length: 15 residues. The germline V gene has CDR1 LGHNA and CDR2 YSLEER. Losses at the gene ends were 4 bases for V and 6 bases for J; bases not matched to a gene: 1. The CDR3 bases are TGCGCCAGCAGCCGGACTAGCGGGAGGTCCGGGGAGCTGTTTTTT. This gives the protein CASSRTSGRSGELFF.

The CDR3: CASRPPPAATTNTQYF. CDR3 DNA: TGTGCCAGCAGACCCCCTCCGGCGGCGACTACTAATACGCAGTATTTT. The genes are TRBV28 and TRBJ2-3; perhaps TRBD2 as D (5 bases). Germline CDR1 MDHEN, CDR2 SYDVKM. The CDR3 runs to 16 residues. Trimming left V 6 bases short and J 7 bases short, with 23 bases between.

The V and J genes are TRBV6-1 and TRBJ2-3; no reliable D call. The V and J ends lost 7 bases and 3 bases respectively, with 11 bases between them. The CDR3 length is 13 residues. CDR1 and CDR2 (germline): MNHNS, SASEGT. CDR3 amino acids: CASNRPDTDTQYF. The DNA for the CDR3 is TGTGCCAGCAACCGTCCCGATACAGATACGCAGTATTTT.

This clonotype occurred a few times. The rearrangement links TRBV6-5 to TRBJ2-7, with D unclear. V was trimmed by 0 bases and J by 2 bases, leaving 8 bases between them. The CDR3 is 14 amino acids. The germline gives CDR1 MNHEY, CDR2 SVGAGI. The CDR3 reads CASSYSTPAYEQYF. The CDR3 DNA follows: TGTGCCAGCAGTTACTCGACTCCAGCCTACGAGCAGTACTTC.

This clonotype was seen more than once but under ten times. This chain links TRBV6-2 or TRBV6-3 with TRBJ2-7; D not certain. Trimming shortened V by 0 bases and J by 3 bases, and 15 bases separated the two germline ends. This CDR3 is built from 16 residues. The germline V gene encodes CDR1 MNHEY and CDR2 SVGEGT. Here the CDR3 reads CASSYSPLNRDYEQYF. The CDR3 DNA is TGTGCCAGCAGTTACTCCCCCCTAAACAGAGACTACGAGCAGTACTTC.

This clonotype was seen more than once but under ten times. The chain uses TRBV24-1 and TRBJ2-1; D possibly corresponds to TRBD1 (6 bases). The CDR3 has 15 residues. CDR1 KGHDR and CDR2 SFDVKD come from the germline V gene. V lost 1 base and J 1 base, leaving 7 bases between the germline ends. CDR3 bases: TGTGCCACCAGTGATTTCAGGGGTTCCTACAATGAGCAGTTCTTC. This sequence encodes CATSDFRGSYNEQFF.

CDR3 in amino acids: CASSLDGRGPTGELFF. Here the CDR3 DNA reads TGTGCCAGCAGCTTAGACGGCAGGGGGCCCACCGGGGAGCTGTTTTTT. The rearrangement uses TRBV7-9 and TRBJ2-2, with 8 positions matching TRBD1. The J segment lost 4 bases and the V segment lost 1 base, leaving 5 bases of the junction unmatched. CDR3 length equals 16 residues. The germline CDR1 and CDR2 sequences are SEHNR and FQNEAQ (reference sequence).

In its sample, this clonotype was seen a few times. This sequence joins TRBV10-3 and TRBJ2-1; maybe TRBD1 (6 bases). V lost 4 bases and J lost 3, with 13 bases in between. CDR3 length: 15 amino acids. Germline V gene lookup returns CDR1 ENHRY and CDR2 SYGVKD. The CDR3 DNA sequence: TGTGCCATCAGTGGGACAGCCCGAGACTACAATGAGCAGTTCTTC. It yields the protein CAISGTARDYNEQFF.

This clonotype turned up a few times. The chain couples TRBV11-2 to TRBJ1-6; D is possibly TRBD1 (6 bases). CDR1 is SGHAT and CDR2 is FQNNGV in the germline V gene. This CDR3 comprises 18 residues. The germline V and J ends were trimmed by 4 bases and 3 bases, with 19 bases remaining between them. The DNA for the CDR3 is TGTGCCAGCAGCTCTTACCCGCAGGGGTCCCGCTATAATTCACCCCTCCACTTT. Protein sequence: CASSSYPQGSRYNSPLHF.